This passage covers 23 T cell receptor beta chains from one sample sequenced in a study of metastatic and nonmetastatic thyroid tumors. Ahead of thyroid surgery, no patient had received treatment of any kind. Using MiXCR, TCRdb reanalyzed the PCR reads. The sample has over 20,000 clones; around 15% are singletons. Input material: tumor tissue. The receptors derive from a female donor with papillary thyroid cancer or a benign thyroid nodule (not recorded which). Some clones in this sample may be carry-over from other donors' samples.

In its sample, this clone is medium-sized. This chain joins TRBV6-1 and TRBJ1-3; 10 bases map to TRBD1. V lost 6 bases to trimming and J lost 0 bases; unmatched junction nucleotides: 5. This CDR3 is built from 16 residues. Germline V gene sequence: CDR1 MNHNS, CDR2 SASEGT. CDR3 in DNA: TGTGCCAGCAGGGGGGGACAGGGGTTCTCTGGAAACACCATATATTTT. It is translated as CASRGGQGFSGNTIYF.

This clone was found a few times. One end of the junction does not line up with germline, which may come from a read error. The chain carries TRBV10-1 and TRBJ2-2, with 7 bases lining up with TRBD1. The CDR3 covers 15 residues. Germline V CDR1 and CDR2: WNHNN, SYGVQD (reference sequence). CDR3 DNA sequence: TGCGCCAGCAGGAAGACAGGGTGCGACACCGGGCAGCTGTTTTTT. Encoded protein: CASRKTGCDTGQLFF.

A note on this clone: One end of the junction varies from germline; a read error may be responsible. The chain joins TRBV5-1 to TRBJ1-5, with D perhaps matching TRBD1 (6 bases). Germline CDR1 reads SGHRS; CDR2 reads YFSETQ. CDR3 size: 13 residues. CDR3 residues: CASSLAGDQTQDF. The DNA for the CDR3 is TGCGCCAGCAGCTTGGCAGGGGATCAGACCCAGGATTTT.

This clone was found many times. This chain connects TRBV10-3 to TRBJ1-1, with D unresolved. This CDR3 contains 15 residues. Germline V lookup: CDR1 ENHRY, CDR2 SYGVKD. V lost 2 bases and J lost 0, with 10 bases in between. The CDR3 sequence: CAISERLSMNTEAFF. CDR3 in DNA: TGTGCCATCAGTGAGCGGTTGAGTATGAACACTGAAGCTTTCTTT.

This clone showed up many times. This chain links TRBV10-3 with TRBJ1-1; no clear D gene. V shed 3 bases and J shed 4 bases, with 9 bases lying between them. The CDR3 spans 13 residues. Germline CDR1 is ENHRY and CDR2 is SYGVKD. CDR3 loop: CAISERVGTEAFF. In nucleotides, the CDR3 is TGTGCCATCAGTGAAAGGGTGGGCACTGAAGCTTTCTTT.

To note about this clone: An end of the junction differs from the germline gene, which may be a read error. This chain joins TRBV28 and TRBJ2-2; possible D gene TRBD1, 6 bases. CDR1 and CDR2 from the germline V gene are MDHEN and SYDVKM. There are 14 residues in the CDR3. Here the CDR3 DNA reads TGTGCCAGCGGTCAGGGGAAGAACACCGGGGAGCTCGTTTTT. This sequence encodes CASGQGKNTGELVF.

This clone came up many times. This sequence joins TRBV24-1 and TRBJ2-1, with 7 bases lining up with TRBD2. The CDR3 is 15 amino acids. The trim removed 1 base at V and 10 bases at J, leaving 9 bases unmatched. Germline V gene data show CDR1 as KGHDR and CDR2 as SFDVKD. Here the CDR3 DNA reads TGTGCCACCAGTGATTTCTCCCCAACCGGGGGGGAGCAGTTCTTC. Residues: CATSDFSPTGGEQFF.

This clone was picked up many times. V is TRBV5-4 and J is TRBJ1-2; 9 nucleotides line up with TRBD1. V was clipped by 4 bases and J by 9 bases; unmatched bases: 10. CDR1 and CDR2 (germline): SGHNT, YYREEE (reference sequence). This CDR3 contains 14 residues. CDR3 coding DNA: TGTGCCAGCAGCCGCGCTCCGGGACAGGGTAGCTACACCTTC. Encoded protein: CASSRAPGQGSYTF.

At least ten counts were recorded for this clone. The rearrangement uses TRBV12-3 or TRBV12-4 and TRBJ2-1, with 7 bases fitting TRBD2. Unmatched junction bases numbered 8, after V lost 4 bases and J lost 5 bases. This CDR3 spans 15 amino acids. The CDR3 nucleotides are TGTGCCAGCAGTTATGGGGGGGGGGTTGACAATGAGCAGTTCTTC. Its protein product is CASSYGGGVDNEQFF.

This clone has a count of ten or more. J is TRBJ1-1 and V is TRBV4-1, with a weak D call TRBD1 (6 bases). The CDR3 spans 16 residues. Trimming pared 0 bases from V and 4 bases from J, leaving 15 bases between. Germline assignment: CDR1 MGHRA and CDR2 YSYEKL. The chain's CDR3 is CASSQDSGQQTTEAFF. In nucleotides, the CDR3 is TGCGCCAGCAGCCAAGATAGTGGACAGCAAACCACTGAAGCTTTCTTT.

The chain employs TRBV5-4 and TRBJ1-1; D ambiguous. The germline CDR1 and CDR2 sequences are SGHNT and YYREEE (reference sequence). The CDR3 runs 17 residues. V lost 0 bases and J lost 3, with 18 bases in between. This CDR3 reads CASSLGRAGPMDTEAFF. In nucleotides, the CDR3 is TGTGCCAGCAGCTTGGGTCGTGCAGGCCCCATGGACACTGAAGCTTTCTTT.

This clone has a count of ten or more. The chain carries TRBV3-1 and TRBJ1-1; the D gene is possibly TRBD1 (5 bases). This CDR3 is built from 14 residues. The V and J ends lost 4 bases and 4 bases respectively, with 13 bases between them. CDR1 LGHDT and CDR2 YNNKEL come from the germline V gene (reference sequence). The DNA of the CDR3 is TGTGCCAGCAGCCGGGGGGAGCTAGGCACTGAAGCTTTCTTT. Translating gives CASSRGELGTEAFF.

This clone has ten or more counts. The chain combines TRBV15 with TRBJ2-3; 8 bases are a match to TRBD2. The V segment lost 2 bases and the J segment 1 base; nucleotides outside the gene matches: 5. Germline V lookup: CDR1 LNHNV, CDR2 YYDKDF (reference sequence). There are 16 residues in the CDR3. The CDR3 spells CATSRRVAGRTDTQYF. The CDR3 DNA sequence: TGTGCCACCAGCAGAAGAGTAGCGGGACGCACAGATACGCAGTATTTT. The full variable domain, its missing parts supplied by reference TRBV15 and TRBJ2-3, is DAMVIQNPRYQVTQFGKPVTLSCSQTLNHNVMYWYQQKSSQAPKLLFHYYDKDFNNEADTPDNFQSRRPNTSFCFLDIRSPGLGDTAMYLCATSRRVAGRTDTQYFGPGTRLTVL.

This clone is medium-sized. V usage is TRBV2 and J usage is TRBJ2-7, with 10 bases fitting TRBD1. After removal of 2 bases from V and 7 bases from J, the junction contained 8 bases not matched to a gene. The CDR3 spans 15 residues. CDR1 is SNHLY, CDR2 FYNNEI, per germline. The CDR3 region has the DNA TGTGCCAGCAGTGAATTGAGACAGGGGGCGCGTGAGCAGTACTTC. Protein: CASSELRQGAREQYF.

In this sample, this clone turned up many times. CDR3 DNA: TGTGCCAGCAGCCGACAGATTACCGGGGAGCTGTTTTTT. It codes for CASSRQITGELFF. The V call is TRBV12-3 or TRBV12-4, the J call TRBJ2-2; TRBD1 is a possible D gene (5 bases). V lost 6 bases and J 5 bases, leaving 10 bases between the germline ends. The CDR3 has 13 residues.

This clone counts as medium-sized. This CDR3 is CASSPGQGNYGYTF. CDR3 coding DNA: TGTGCCAGTAGCCCGGGACAGGGGAACTATGGCTACACCTTC. The J gene is TRBJ1-2, the V gene TRBV19; 10 nucleotides match TRBD1. Germline V gives CDR1 LNHDA, CDR2 SQIVND (reference sequence). The CDR3 is 14 residues long. With V trimmed by 6 bases and J by 2 bases, 3 bases remained unmatched.

On this clone itself: A much more abundant neighbour one base away suggests this may be a read error. The chain employs TRBV6-1 and TRBJ2-7; D perhaps matches TRBD1 (5 bases). Trimming removed 6 bases at V and 11 bases at J, with 17 bases between. The germline CDR1 and CDR2 sequences are MNHNS and SASEGT. The CDR3 consists of 12 residues. The CDR3 spells CASSKGQGEKYF. CDR3 sequence (DNA): TGTGCCAGCAGCAAAGGGCAGGGTGAGAAGTACTTC.

This clone was counted ten times or more. The V call is TRBV18, the J call TRBJ1-2; D may be TRBD1 (6 bases). The CDR3 loop spans 15 amino acids. Germline CDR1 KGHSH, CDR2 LQKENI. Trimming stripped 0 bases from V and 8 bases from J, with 16 bases between. CDR3 in DNA: TGTGCCAGCTCACCACCCCGGGACACCAGTCTGGGCTACACCTTC. Translating gives CASSPPRDTSLGYTF.

This clone showed up many times. This rearrangement joins TRBV20-1 to TRBJ2-7, with no clear D. The CDR3 covers 12 residues. Germline CDR1 is DFQATT and CDR2 is SNEGSKA (reference sequence). The germline V and J ends were trimmed by 3 bases and 4 bases, with 10 bases remaining between them. The CDR3 protein is CSARSSPYEQYF. CDR3 nucleotide sequence: TGCAGTGCTAGGTCTTCACCGTACGAGCAGTACTTC.

At least ten counts were recorded for this clone. The chain has TRBV6-5 and TRBJ1-4, with a weak D call TRBD1 (6 bases). Trimming left V 2 bases short and J 5 bases short, with 12 bases between. CDR1 is MNHEY and CDR2 is SVGAGI in the germline V gene. There are 15 residues in the CDR3. CDR3 in amino acids: CASSYGQGLNEKLFF. CDR3 bases: TGTGCCAGCAGTTACGGGCAGGGGCTCAATGAAAAACTGTTTTTT.

There are many counts of this clone. The V call is TRBV20-1, the J call TRBJ1-1; D gene uncertain. CDR3 length: 11 amino acids. With 0 bases removed from V and 12 bases from J, the gap between germline ends came to 11 bases. Per germline, CDR1 DFQATT and CDR2 SNEGSKA (reference sequence). This CDR3 reads CSARESGDTFF. For the CDR3, the DNA is TGCAGTGCTAGAGAATCGGGCGACACTTTCTTT.

In its sample, this clone is large. The chain links TRBV2 to TRBJ2-7; D is possibly TRBD2 (5 bases). The CDR3 is made up of 14 amino acids. The germline V gene has CDR1 SNHLY and CDR2 FYNNEI. V was trimmed by 7 bases and J by 5 bases, leaving 18 bases between them. The CDR3 protein is CASMGVYPGDEQYF. The CDR3 region has the DNA TGTGCCAGCATGGGAGTCTATCCCGGAGACGAGCAGTACTTC.

The chain is built from TRBV12-3 or TRBV12-4 and TRBJ1-1, with D uncertain. Trimming cost V 5 bases and J 3 bases, with 13 bases left between them. CDR3 length: 14 amino acids. CDR3 nucleotide sequence: TGTGCCAGCAGTACCGCCGGGGAGCACACTGAAGCTTTCTTT. Amino acid sequence: CASSTAGEHTEAFF.